This TCR beta chain is from a study of T cell clonotyping in hematopoietic cell transplantation. Study-wide results and caveats: Broader posttransplant TCR repertoire diversity was predicted by graft donor and pretransplant recipient Inverse Simpson Index values. CD4 and CD8 repertoire contributions could not be separated without sorting. Few recipient clonotypes overlapped donors; over 95% were de novo at given depth.

Clones were sequenced by immunoSEQ multiplex PCR, and TCRdb holds only the in-frame ones, with some missing. The sample holds 20,000 or so clones, approximately 80% seen once. From germline, CDR1 is LNHDA and CDR2 SQIVND (reference sequence). This CDR3 contains 14 residues. The junction had 2 bases not matched to a gene; V was cut back by 4 bases and J by 2 bases. As to this clone: No antigen is known for it.

The J gene is TRBJ1-5, the V gene TRBV19, with 7 nucleotides matching TRBD1. This receptor was obtained from a man aged 55 to 70 in good health. Some clones in this sample may be carry-over from other donors' samples. Sequenced input: peripheral blood mononuclear cells. The CDR3 DNA follows: TGTGCCAGTAGTACGGGACAGCGCAATCAGCCCCAGCATTTT. It codes for CASSTGQRNQPQHF.